This T cell receptor beta chain is drawn from a study of technical replicates of blood from a few donors. The table came from immunoSEQ multiplex PCR; TCRdb's copy has only in-frame clones and leaves some out. Here the sample spans tens of thousands of clones, about 93% being singletons. The V gene end was trimmed by 3 bases and the J gene end by 4 bases; junction bases not matched to a gene: 6. The CDR3 has 15 amino acids. Germline values: CDR1 SGHDN, CDR2 FVKESK. Source material: T cells isolated from PBMCs. This TCR derives from a human donor in good health. The gene calls are TRBV14 and TRBJ1-1; 9 positions match TRBD1. The CDR3 is CASSHWGGQGTEAFF. CDR3 bases: TGTGCCAGCAGCCATTGGGGGGGACAGGGCACTGAAGCTTTCTTT.